The 4 T cell receptor beta chains below were found in one sample sequenced in a study of PD-L1 blockade in urothelial cancer. Libraries were prepared by immunoSEQ multiplex PCR; TCRdb keeps only in-frame clonotypes and omits some of them. The repertoire holds about 90,000 clones, 85% to 95% seen once, with roughly 9.4% in the top ten. Specimen: PBMCs, collected around atezolizumab (anti-PD-L1) treatment. These receptor sequences come from a man aged 55 to 70 with urothelial cancer.

The rearrangement links TRBV4-3 to TRBJ1-6; 7 nucleotides line up with TRBD1. The germline gives CDR1 LGHNA, CDR2 YSLEER. The CDR3 length is 16 residues. With V trimmed by 0 bases and J by 7 bases, 6 bases remained unmatched. The CDR3, as DNA: TGCGCCAGCAGCCAAGATGCGGGACAGAGGAATTCACCCCTCCACTTT. Amino acid sequence: CASSQDAGQRNSPLHF.

The V call is TRBV2, the J call TRBJ2-2, with D possibly being TRBD1 (6 bases). Germline assignment: CDR1 SNHLY and CDR2 FYNNEI. Trimming pared 5 bases from V and 0 bases from J, leaving 13 bases between. This CDR3 is built from 16 residues. Here the CDR3 DNA reads TGTGCCAGCAGTCTTTTTGGGACATCGAACACCGGGGAGCTGTTTTTT. It is translated as CASSLFGTSNTGELFF.

This clone appeared a single time. The chain has TRBV5-6 and TRBJ1-4; no reliable D call. CDR1 is SGHDT and CDR2 is YYEEEE in the germline V gene. The CDR3 sequence is 14 residues long. V lost 3 bases and J 6 bases, leaving 12 bases between the germline ends. The DNA of the CDR3 is TGTGCCAGCAGCTCTGGGAGTCGCCATGAAAAACTGTTTTTT. It encodes CASSSGSRHEKLFF. Full variable domain (rest looked up from reference TRBV5-6 and TRBJ1-4): DAGVTQSPTHLIKTRGQQVTLRCSPKSGHDTVSWYQQALGQGPQFIFQYYEEEERQRGNFPDRFSGHQFPNYSSELNVNALLLGDSALYLCASSSGSRHEKLFFGSGTQLSVL.

This clone was seen once. This sequence joins TRBV5-4 and TRBJ1-4, with TRBD1 matching 8 bases. Germline lookup yields CDR1 SGHNT and CDR2 YYREEE (reference sequence). Trimming cost V 5 bases and J 5 bases; bases outside gene matches: 11. This CDR3 spans 16 amino acids. The CDR3 DNA sequence: TGTGCCAGCAGTTCAGGGGGCGCGGGGGCAAATGAAAAACTGTTTTTT. It yields the protein CASSSGGAGANEKLFF.